The rows below give T cell receptor beta chains drawn from one sample of a study of T cell responses to AZD1222 COVID-19 vaccine. Sequencing used immunoSEQ multiplex PCR; TCRdb keeps in-frame clones, though not all of them. Among roughly 190,000 clones, about 92% were seen once, and the ten largest hold approximately 3.9%. Source: peripheral blood, taken on day 0 of AZD1222 vaccination. The source of these receptors is an adult in good health. Each CDR3 is given with its conserved first and last residue. A D gene is named only where the DNA matches it firmly. Where a row states a size, it is once, few, many or the class of an expanded clone; other rows omit it.

j_call d_call clone_size v_call cdr3_aa cdr3_nt
TRBJ1-1 . few TRBV18 CASSPEVTGSEAFF TGTGCCAGCTCCCCGGAGGTGACGGGCTCTGAAGCTTTCTTT
TRBJ1-6 . . TRBV29-1 CSVKHGSYNSPLHF TGCAGCGTAAAACACGGCTCCTATAATTCACCCCTCCACTTT
TRBJ2-1 . . TRBV11-2 CASSSPLLNEQFF TGTGCCAGCAGCTCTCCATTACTTAATGAGCAGTTCTTC
TRBJ1-5 . . TRBV19 CASTRLPDQAHQPQHF TGTGCCAGTACCCGTCTTCCGGACCAGGCCCATCAGCCCCAGCATTTT
TRBJ2-1 TRBD2 . TRBV3-1/TRBV3-2 CASSPRTSLQFF TGTGCCAGCAGCCCCAGGACTAGCCTGCAGTTCTTC
TRBJ1-1 . . TRBV29-1 CSVGGRLNTEAFF TGCAGCGTTGGGGGACGGTTGAACACTGAAGCTTTCTTT
TRBJ1-5 . . TRBV14 CASSPYGETQPQHF TGTGCCAGCAGCCCGTATGGGGAGACTCAGCCCCAGCATTTT
TRBJ2-1 TRBD1 . TRBV6-5 CASSRTGWERNEQFF TGTGCCAGCAGTCGGACAGGGTGGGAACGGAATGAGCAGTTCTTC
TRBJ1-4 . . TRBV5-1 CASSLFGERTEKLFF TGCGCCAGCAGCTTGTTTGGGGAAAGGACTGAAAAACTGTTTTTT
TRBJ2-2 . . TRBV5-1 CASRVTEVNTGELFF TGCGCCAGCAGAGTCACAGAGGTGAACACCGGGGAGCTGTTTTTT
TRBJ2-7 TRBD1 . TRBV11-3 CASSLLGDSPGNEQYF TGTGCCAGCAGCTTGCTGGGGGACAGCCCTGGGAACGAGCAGTACTTC
TRBJ1-5 . . TRBV6-5 CASSYTLSQPQHF TGTGCCAGCAGCTACACTTTAAGTCAGCCCCAGCATTTT
TRBJ1-2 TRBD1 once TRBV27 CASSFLGRQGGGYTF TGTGCCAGCAGTTTCCTAGGACGACAGGGAGGGGGCTACACCTTC
TRBJ1-3 . . TRBV5-4 CASSPSKGNTIYF TGTGCCAGCAGCCCTTCTAAGGGAAACACCATATATTTT
TRBJ2-1 . . TRBV2 CASPHEGTEQFF TGTGCCAGCCCGCACGAGGGGACAGAGCAGTTCTTC
TRBJ1-1 TRBD1 . TRBV7-9 CASSASQGNAEAFF TGTGCCAGCAGCGCCTCACAGGGGAACGCTGAAGCTTTCTTT
TRBJ1-2 . . TRBV6-1 CASSEKDRPQSGYTF TGTGCCAGCAGTGAAAAAGACAGGCCACAATCTGGCTACACCTTC
TRBJ1-5 . . TRBV7-2 CASSPQTYSNQPQHF TGTGCCAGCAGCCCACAGACCTATAGCAATCAGCCCCAGCATTTT
TRBJ1-1 . . TRBV3-1/TRBV3-2 CASSQDPGGYMNTEAFF TGTGCCAGCAGCCAAGATCCTGGGGGATACATGAACACTGAAGCTTTCTTT
TRBJ1-1 . once TRBV10-3 CAISESEGMNTEAFF TGTGCCATCAGTGAGTCGGAGGGGATGAACACTGAAGCTTTCTTT
TRBJ1-1 . . TRBV18 CASSLGKGGDTEAFF TGTGCCAGCTCACTGGGGAAGGGTGGGGACACTGAAGCTTTCTTT
TRBJ2-7 . . TRBV5-4 CASSLDRRSYEQYF TGTGCCAGCAGCTTGGACAGGCGCTCCTACGAGCAGTACTTC
TRBJ2-1 . . TRBV19 CASSIRTPYNEQFF TGTGCCAGTAGTATCCGTACTCCCTACAATGAGCAGTTCTTC
TRBJ1-1 . . TRBV5-4 CASSSSGNTEAFF TGTGCCAGCAGCTCGTCAGGGAACACTGAAGCTTTCTTT
TRBJ2-7 . large TRBV6-2/TRBV6-3 CASSYSRESDEQYF TGTGCCAGCAGTTACTCGAGAGAAAGCGACGAGCAGTACTTC
TRBJ1-5 TRBD1 . TRBV19 CASSITGGGQPQHF TGTGCCAGTAGTATTACAGGGGGAGGGCAGCCCCAGCATTTT
TRBJ2-5 TRBD2 . TRBV7-2 CASSKRTSGAQETQYF TGTGCCAGCAGCAAAAGGACTAGCGGGGCGCAAGAGACCCAGTACTTC
TRBJ2-1 TRBD2 . TRBV30 CAWTVLAGVRGEQFF TGTGCCTGGACGGTTCTAGCGGGAGTAAGGGGTGAGCAGTTCTTC
TRBJ1-5 . once TRBV5-5 CASREGPLGNQPQHF TGTGCCAGCCGGGAAGGGCCATTGGGCAATCAGCCCCAGCATTTT
TRBJ1-1 . . TRBV14 CASSPLKSTEAFF TGTGCCAGCAGCCCCCTCAAATCCACTGAAGCTTTCTTT
TRBJ1-1 . . TRBV7-9 CASSSTPKRGGTNTEAFF TGTGCCAGCAGCTCCACACCTAAACGTGGGGGGACGAACACTGAAGCTTTCTTT
TRBJ2-2 . . TRBV19 CASRWAATNSGELFF TGTGCCAGTAGATGGGCGGCGACCAACTCCGGGGAGCTGTTTTTT
TRBJ1-2 . once TRBV6-2/TRBV6-3 CASSFQGSSNYGYTF TGTGCCAGCAGTTTCCAGGGAAGTTCTAACTATGGCTACACCTTC
TRBJ2-1 TRBD2 few TRBV6-5 CASGPAGGYNEQFF TGTGCCAGCGGGCCGGCGGGGGGCTACAATGAGCAGTTCTTC
TRBJ1-4 . . TRBV19 CASNGLEYEKLFF TGTGCCAGTAATGGGTTGGAGTATGAAAAACTGTTTTTT
TRBJ2-7 . . TRBV5-6 CASSLGQGRYEQYF TGTGCCAGCAGCTTGGGGCAGGGAAGGTACGAGCAGTACTTC
TRBJ2-3 . . TRBV29-1 CSVGGVQGRGTDTQYF TGCAGCGTTGGGGGGGTACAGGGAAGGGGCACAGATACGCAGTATTTT
TRBJ1-4 . . TRBV5-1 CASGSGQRNEKLFF TGCGCCAGCGGCTCTGGACAGAGAAATGAAAAACTGTTTTTT
TRBJ1-5 . . TRBV7-2 CASSLGPDQPQHF TGTGCCAGCAGCTTAGGACCGGATCAGCCCCAGCATTTT
TRBJ2-3 TRBD2 . TRBV18 CASSYLAGYSDTQYF TGTGCCAGCTCATACCTAGCGGGTTATTCCGATACGCAGTATTTT
TRBJ1-2 . . TRBV6-5 CASSYPQVLGYTF TGTGCCAGCAGTTACCCCCAGGTTTTGGGCTACACCTTC
TRBJ1-3 . . TRBV5-5 CASSLMEVIAGRLGNTIYF TGTGCCAGCAGCTTGATGGAAGTTATAGCCGGACGGCTGGGAAACACCATATATTTT
TRBJ1-1 . . TRBV7-8 CASSLAGKSWGPLFANTEAFF TGTGCCAGCAGCTTAGCGGGGAAGTCATGGGGACCATTGTTCGCGAACACTGAAGCTTTCTTT
TRBJ1-2 . . TRBV18 CASSPPGVINYGYTF TGTGCCAGCTCGCCCCCGGGGGTAATTAACTATGGCTACACCTTC
TRBJ1-2 TRBD1 . TRBV10-3 CAISGDRGHGYTF TGTGCCATCAGTGGGGACAGGGGGCATGGCTACACCTTC
TRBJ2-3 . . TRBV27 CASSSGLSTDTQYF TGTGCCAGCTCTTCTGGACTGAGCACAGATACGCAGTATTTT
TRBJ1-2 . . TRBV6-5 CASSYSSGGGERGYTF TGTGCCAGCAGTTACTCTTCTGGGGGCGGCGAGAGGGGCTACACCTTC
TRBJ1-1 . . TRBV3-1/TRBV3-2 CASSQGFLQSAAFF TGTGCCAGCAGCCAAGGTTTTCTTCAGTCCGCGGCTTTCTTT
TRBJ2-7 . . TRBV30 CAWSVLSRDRFYEQYF TGTGCCTGGAGTGTGCTCTCCCGGGATCGGTTCTACGAGCAGTACTTC